Each of the 5 T cell receptor beta chains below was sequenced from the same sample in a study of T cell responses to AZD1222 COVID-19 vaccine. The method was immunoSEQ multiplex PCR; TCRdb's version includes in-frame clones alone and lacks a portion of them. Here the sample spans approximately 120,000 clones, 88% being singletons. The source was peripheral blood, collected on day 0 of AZD1222 vaccination. These receptors were obtained from an adult in good health.

The V call is TRBV19, the J call TRBJ1-5, with no clear D. This CDR3 is built from 13 residues. Trimming took 4 bases from V and 6 from J, leaving 10 bases between them. Germline V gene data show CDR1 as LNHDA and CDR2 as SQIVND (reference sequence). The chain's CDR3 is CASSTHTGQPQHF. The CDR3 region has the DNA TGTGCCAGTAGTACCCACACCGGTCAGCCCCAGCATTTT.

In its sample, this clone was seen once. The chain couples TRBV28 to TRBJ2-2, with D unresolved. The CDR3 spans 14 residues. The germline V gene has CDR1 MDHEN and CDR2 SYDVKM. The V end was cut by 2 bases, the J end by 3 bases, with 7 bases between. The CDR3 DNA follows: TGTGCCAGCAGTTTAGCTAGTTACACCGGGGAGCTGTTTTTT. Its protein product is CASSLASYTGELFF.

The rearrangement uses TRBV27 and TRBJ1-4, with 8 bases aligning to TRBD1. The CDR3 is 16 residues long. V gave up 3 bases and J gave up 7 bases; unmatched junction bases: 10. Germline V gene lookup returns CDR1 MNHEY and CDR2 SMNVEV (reference sequence). The CDR3 reads CASSFLDRVHSEKLFF. The CDR3 region has the DNA TGTGCCAGCAGTTTCCTGGACAGGGTCCATAGTGAAAAACTGTTTTTT.

CDR3: CASSLLSVPSSYNEQFF. The CDR3, as DNA: TGTGCCAGCAGCCTACTAAGCGTTCCGAGCTCCTACAATGAGCAGTTCTTC. The chain combines TRBV7-6 with TRBJ2-1; no firm D call. This CDR3 has 17 residues. Germline values: CDR1 SGHVS, CDR2 FNYEAQ. V was clipped by 5 bases and J by 0 bases, with 17 bases between them. Drawing the rest from reference TRBV7-6 and TRBJ2-1, the complete variable domain is GAGVSQSPRYKVTKRGQDVALRCDPISGHVSLYWYRQALGQGPEFLTYFNYEAQQDKSGLPNDRFSAERPEGSISTLTIQRTEQRDSAMYRCASSLLSVPSSYNEQFFGPGTRLTVL.

The genes are TRBV2 and TRBJ2-3, with D possibly TRBD2 on 6 matching bases. This CDR3 has 13 amino acids. Germline CDR1 and CDR2: SNHLY and FYNNEI. The V and J ends lost 5 bases and 5 bases respectively, with 11 bases between them. CDR3 protein: CASSRDGGDTQYF. CDR3 bases: TGTGCCAGCAGTCGGGACGGGGGAGATACGCAGTATTTT.